This T cell receptor beta chain appears in the sequencing data of a study of spatial heterogeneity in lung cancer. At the level of the study: Raw sequencing reads included, on average, more than eight appearances of each unique TCR and UMI combination. The study's findings and limits: The estimated TCR-seq coverage of tumor T cells amounted to 6% to 7% when looking at alpha chains and roughly 13% when looking at beta chains. For expanded intratumoral alpha and beta TCRs, counts tracked tumor mutation counts.

Trimming took 8 bases from V and 6 from J, leaving 10 bases between them. Germline values: CDR1 SNHLY, CDR2 FYNNEI. The CDR3 has 11 amino acids. Turning to this clonotype: Its antigen is not identified.

The time point was: sample taken at primary tumor resection. The donor group consisted of over 55 patients who had untreated, early-stage non-small cell lung cancer. Frozen PBMC, nontumor lung or tumor provided whole RNA, which was sequenced unsorted. TCRdb analysed the 5' RACE reads with MiXCR anew, one entry per CDR3 protein. Among 100,000 to 110,000 distinct CDR3 sequences listed, approximately 4% were seen once. This chain links TRBV2 with TRBJ1-2, with a weak D call TRBD1 (5 bases). This receptor was identified in a male donor with early-stage non-small cell lung cancer. The sample consisted of lung tumor tissue, taken at surgery. The CDR3 region is CASGHIDGYTF. The DNA of the CDR3 is TGTGCCAGCGGACACATCGATGGCTACACCTTC.